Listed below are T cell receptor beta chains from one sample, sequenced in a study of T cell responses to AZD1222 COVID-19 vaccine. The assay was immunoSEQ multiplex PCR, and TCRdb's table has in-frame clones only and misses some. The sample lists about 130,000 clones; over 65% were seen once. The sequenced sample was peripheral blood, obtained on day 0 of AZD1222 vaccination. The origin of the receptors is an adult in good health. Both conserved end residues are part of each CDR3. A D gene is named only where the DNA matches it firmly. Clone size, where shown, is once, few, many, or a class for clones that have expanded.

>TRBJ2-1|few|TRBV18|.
TGTGCCAGCTCACCACTGGCGTCTTACAATGAGCAGTTCTTC
CASSPLASYNEQFF
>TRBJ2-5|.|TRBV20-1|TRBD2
TGCAGTGCTAGTACGGGACTAGTGACAGGGACCCAGTACTTC
CSASTGLVTGTQYF
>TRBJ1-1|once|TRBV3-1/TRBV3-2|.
TGTGCCAGCAGCCAAGTGCAGGGGCGAAGTACTGAAGCTTTCTTT
CASSQVQGRSTEAFF
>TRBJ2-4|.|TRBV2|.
TGTGCCAGCAGCCAACTTCAACATGACTACTTC
CASSQLQHDYF
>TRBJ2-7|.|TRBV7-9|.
TGTGCCAGCAGCTTAAATGCGGGGCGACAGGGCTACGAGCAGTACTTC
CASSLNAGRQGYEQYF
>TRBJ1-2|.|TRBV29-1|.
TGCAGCCTAACAACACAGCAGGGCTATGGCTACACCTTC
CSLTTQQGYGYTF
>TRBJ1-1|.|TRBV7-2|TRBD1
TGTGCCAGCAGCCGTGACAGGGCGGCGGGCACTGAAGCTTTCTTT
CASSRDRAAGTEAFF
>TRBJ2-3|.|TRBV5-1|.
TGCGCCAGCAGCTTGGCGACAGAAACAGATACGCAGTATTTT
CASSLATETDTQYF
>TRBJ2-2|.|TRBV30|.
TGTGCCTGGGGGGTAGTGGGCGCCGGGGAGCTGTTTTTT
CAWGVVGAGELFF
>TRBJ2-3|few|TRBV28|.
TGTGCCAGCAGTTCATTCCGGCGCACTAGCACAGATACGCAGTATTTT
CASSSFRRTSTDTQYF
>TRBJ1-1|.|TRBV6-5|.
TGTGCCAGCAGTACGACACAAACTCTCACTGAAGCTTTCTTT
CASSTTQTLTEAFF
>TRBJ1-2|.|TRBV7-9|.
TGTGCCAGCAGCTTAGTAAGCTCGCCTGGCGGCTACACCTTC
CASSLVSSPGGYTF
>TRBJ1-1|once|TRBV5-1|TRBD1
TGCGCCAGCAGCTTAGGAGGGACAGGGCTCACTGAAGCTTTCTTT
CASSLGGTGLTEAFF
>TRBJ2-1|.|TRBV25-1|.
TGTGCCAGCAGATCAGGGGTACTGCAGTTCTTC
CASRSGVLQFF
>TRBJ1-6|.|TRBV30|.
TGTGCCTGGAAAGTTGACAGATCCGTCAGTGCACCCCTCCACTTT
CAWKVDRSVSAPLHF
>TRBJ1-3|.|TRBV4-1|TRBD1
TGCGCCAGCAGCCACCGGACAGGATCCTCTGGAAACACCATATATTTT
CASSHRTGSSGNTIYF
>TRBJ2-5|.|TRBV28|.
TGTGCCAGCAGTTTGCTCGGGCCCCAAGAGACCCAGTACTTC
CASSLLGPQETQYF
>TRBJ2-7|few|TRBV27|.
TGTGCCAGCAGCCATAGCGGTAACTACGAGCAGTACTTC
CASSHSGNYEQYF
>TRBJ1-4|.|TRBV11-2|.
TGTGCCAGCAGCTCCCCCCTCGGGAAACTGTTTTTT
CASSSPLGKLFF
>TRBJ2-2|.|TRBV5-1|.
TGCGCCAGCAGCGCAGGACTGAACACCGGGGAGCTGTTTTTT
CASSAGLNTGELFF
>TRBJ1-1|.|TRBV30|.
TGTGCCTGGAGTCCCTTCTGGAGTATAAACACTGAAGCTTTCTTT
CAWSPFWSINTEAFF
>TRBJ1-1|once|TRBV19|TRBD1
TGTGCCAGTAGTCAGGTGGACAGGGGGAACACTGAAGCTTTCTTT
CASSQVDRGNTEAFF
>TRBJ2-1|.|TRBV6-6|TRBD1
TGTGCCAGCAGTCCAACCCTAGGACAGGGCAGCTCCTACAATGAGCAGTTCTTC
CASSPTLGQGSSYNEQFF
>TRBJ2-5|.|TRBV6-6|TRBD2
TGTGCCAGCAGCCGCCATCATAGCGGGGGGATGGAGACCCAGTACTTC
CASSRHHSGGMETQYF
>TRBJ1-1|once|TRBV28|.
TGTGCCATCTCGACGGTTGGGTCTGAAGCTTTCTTT
CAISTVGSEAFF
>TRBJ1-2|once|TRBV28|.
TGTGCCAGCACTAACCGGGAAGAAGATTCCTATGGCTACACCTTC
CASTNREEDSYGYTF
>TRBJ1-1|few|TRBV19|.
TGTGCCAGTAGGTATTACCTGAACACTGAAGCTTTCTTT
CASRYYLNTEAFF
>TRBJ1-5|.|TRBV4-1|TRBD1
TGCGCCAGCAGCCAAGAAGCGGGACAGGGGGTTCAGCCCCAGCATTTT
CASSQEAGQGVQPQHF
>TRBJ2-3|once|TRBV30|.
TGTGCCTGGACCCGAAGCGGTAGCACAGATACGCAGTATTTT
CAWTRSGSTDTQYF
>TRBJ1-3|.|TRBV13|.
TGTGCCAGCAGCTTAGGAGGGGCAGGAAACACCATATATTTT
CASSLGGAGNTIYF
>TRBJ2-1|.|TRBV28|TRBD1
TGTGCCAGCATGGTCCAGGGGGCGGATGAGCAGTTCTTC
CASMVQGADEQFF
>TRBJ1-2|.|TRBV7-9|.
TGTGCCAGCAGCTCCAGCTCGGACTATGGCTACACCTTC
CASSSSSDYGYTF
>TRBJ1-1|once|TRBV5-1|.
TGCGCCAGCAGCTCAAACCGGGGACGGCATCGCTCGAACACTGAAGCTTTCTTT
CASSSNRGRHRSNTEAFF
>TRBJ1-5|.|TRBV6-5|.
TGTGCCAGCAGTTCGCGTGAAAATCAGCCCCAGCATTTT
CASSSRENQPQHF
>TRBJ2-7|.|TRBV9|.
TGTGCCAGCAGCGTAGCGGCCTTGGGGACCTACGAGCAGTACTTC
CASSVAALGTYEQYF
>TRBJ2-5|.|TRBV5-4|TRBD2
TGTGCCAGCCGGATAGCGGGGGAAGGTGAGACCCAGTACTTC
CASRIAGEGETQYF
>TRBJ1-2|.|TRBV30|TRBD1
TGTGCCTGGAGTGTAAGGCAGGGGGAAGATGGCTACACCTTC
CAWSVRQGEDGYTF
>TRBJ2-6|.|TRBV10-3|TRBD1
TGTGCCATCAGTGAGCCAGACAGGGCTGGGGCCAACGTCCTGACTTTC
CAISEPDRAGANVLTF
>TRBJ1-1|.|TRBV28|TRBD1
TGTGCCAGCAGAGCGACAGGGATCAACACTGAAGCTTTCTTT
CASRATGINTEAFF
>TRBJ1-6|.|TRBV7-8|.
TGTGCCAGCAGCTTGAGAGGTGGGGAGAATTCACCCCTCCACTTT
CASSLRGGENSPLHF
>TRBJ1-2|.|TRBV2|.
TGTGCCAGCAGAGATTTTTATGGCTACACCTTC
CASRDFYGYTF
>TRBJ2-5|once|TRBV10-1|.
TGCGCCAGCAGCGCCAGGGTGGAAGAGACCCAGTACTTC
CASSARVEETQYF
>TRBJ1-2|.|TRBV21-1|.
TGTGCCAGCAGCACCCAGGGGGCTCAAGGCTACACCTTC
CASSTQGAQGYTF
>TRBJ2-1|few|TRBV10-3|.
TGTGCCATCAGGAATGACTTGAGCTCCTACAATGAGCAGTTCTTC
CAIRNDLSSYNEQFF
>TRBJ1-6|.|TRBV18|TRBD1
TGTGCCAGCTCACCATTGATGGGACAGGGGGATTCACCCCTCCACTTT
CASSPLMGQGDSPLHF